The present T cell receptor beta chain was sequenced within a study of shared clonotypes between healthy human individuals. Study-wide context: In total, the donors were a couple of women and a few men aged 18 to 49.

Assay execution took place at the deep level. Here immunoSEQ multiplex PCR was the method, and the copy in TCRdb shows in-frame clones only, minus some. This table has about 560,000 clones, around three quarters appearing once. Looked up from germline, CDR1 is SGHDN and CDR2 is FVKESK. The CDR3 loop spans 16 amino acids. V shed 4 bases and J 6 bases; nucleotides not matched to a gene: 6. The receptor comes from a woman aged 35 to 49 in good health. Some clones in this sample may be carry-over from other donors' samples. The sample taken for sequencing was PBMCs. The chain joins TRBV14 to TRBJ2-2; 12 nucleotides line up with TRBD2. CDR3 nucleotide sequence: TGTGCCAGCAGCCCCACGACTAGCGGGAGCCCCGGGGAGCTGTTTTTT. Amino acid sequence: CASSPTTSGSPGELFF.